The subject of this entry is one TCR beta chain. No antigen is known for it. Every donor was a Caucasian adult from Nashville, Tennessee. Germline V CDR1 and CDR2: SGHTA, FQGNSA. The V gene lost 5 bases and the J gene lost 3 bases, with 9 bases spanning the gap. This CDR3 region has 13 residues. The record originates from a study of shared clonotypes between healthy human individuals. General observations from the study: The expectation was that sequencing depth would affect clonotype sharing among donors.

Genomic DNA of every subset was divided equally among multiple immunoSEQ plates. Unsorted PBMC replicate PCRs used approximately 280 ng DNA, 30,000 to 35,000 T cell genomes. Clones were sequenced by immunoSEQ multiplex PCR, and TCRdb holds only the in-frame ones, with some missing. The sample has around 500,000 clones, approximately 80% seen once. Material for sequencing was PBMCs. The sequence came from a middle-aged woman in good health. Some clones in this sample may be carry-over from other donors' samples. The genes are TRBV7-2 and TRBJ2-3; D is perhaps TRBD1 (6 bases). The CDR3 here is CASSPGQTDTQYF. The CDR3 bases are TGTGCCAGCAGCCCCGGACAGACAGATACGCAGTATTTT.